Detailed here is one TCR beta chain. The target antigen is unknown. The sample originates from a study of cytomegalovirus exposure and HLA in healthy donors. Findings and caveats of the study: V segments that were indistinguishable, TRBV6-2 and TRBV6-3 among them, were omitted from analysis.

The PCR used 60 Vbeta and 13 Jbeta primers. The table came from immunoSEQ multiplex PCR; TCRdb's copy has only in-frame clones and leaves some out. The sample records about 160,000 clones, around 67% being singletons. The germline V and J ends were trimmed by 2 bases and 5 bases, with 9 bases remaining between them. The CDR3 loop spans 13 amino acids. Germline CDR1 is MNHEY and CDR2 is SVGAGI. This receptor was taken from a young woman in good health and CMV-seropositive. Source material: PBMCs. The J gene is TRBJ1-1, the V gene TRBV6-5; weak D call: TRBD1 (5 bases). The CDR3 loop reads CASSYRGYTEAFF. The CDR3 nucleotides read TGTGCCAGCAGTTACCGGGGGTATACTGAAGCTTTCTTT.